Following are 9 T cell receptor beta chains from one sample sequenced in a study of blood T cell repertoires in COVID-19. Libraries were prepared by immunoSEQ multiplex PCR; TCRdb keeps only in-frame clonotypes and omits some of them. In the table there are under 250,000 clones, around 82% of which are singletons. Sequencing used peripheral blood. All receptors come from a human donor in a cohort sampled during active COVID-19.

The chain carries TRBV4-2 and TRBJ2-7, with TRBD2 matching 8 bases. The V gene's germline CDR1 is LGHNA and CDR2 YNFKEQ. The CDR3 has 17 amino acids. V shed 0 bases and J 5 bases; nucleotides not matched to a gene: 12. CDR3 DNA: TGTGCCAGCAGCCAAGATCCCCAAGCGGGAGATTCAGACGAGCAGTACTTC. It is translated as CASSQDPQAGDSDEQYF.

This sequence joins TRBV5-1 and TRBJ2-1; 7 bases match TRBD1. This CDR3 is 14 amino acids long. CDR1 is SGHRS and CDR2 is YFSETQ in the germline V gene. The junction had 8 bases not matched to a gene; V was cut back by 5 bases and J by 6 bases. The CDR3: CASRFGTAANEQFF. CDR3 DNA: TGCGCCAGCAGATTCGGGACAGCTGCCAATGAGCAGTTCTTC. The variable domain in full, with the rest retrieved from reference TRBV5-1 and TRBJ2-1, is KAGVTQTPRYLIKTRGQQVTLSCSPISGHRSVSWYQQTPGQGLQFLFEYFSETQRNKGNFPGRFSGRQFSNSRSEMNVSTLELGDSALYLCASRFGTAANEQFFGPGTRLTVL.

This CDR3 is CASSLEGLNGSPLHF. CDR3 nucleotide sequence: TGCGCCAGCAGCTTGGAGGGGCTTAATGGTTCACCCCTCCACTTT. The chain links TRBV5-1 to TRBJ1-6, with D possibly matching TRBD1 (5 bases). Per the germline V gene, CDR1 is SGHRS and CDR2 is YFSETQ. There are 15 residues in the CDR3. V was clipped by 0 bases and J by 9 bases, with 13 bases between them.

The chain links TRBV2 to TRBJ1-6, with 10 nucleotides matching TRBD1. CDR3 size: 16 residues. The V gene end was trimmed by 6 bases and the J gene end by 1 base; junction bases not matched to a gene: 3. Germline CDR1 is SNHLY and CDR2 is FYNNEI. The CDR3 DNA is TGTGCCAGCAGAGGGGACAGGGGATCCTATAATTCACCCCTCCACTTT. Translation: CASRGDRGSYNSPLHF. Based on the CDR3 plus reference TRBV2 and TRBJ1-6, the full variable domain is EPEVTQTPSHQVTQMGQEVILRCVPISNHLYFYWYRQILGQKVEFLVSFYNNEISEKSEIFDDQFSVERPDGSNFTLKIRSTKLEDSAMYFCASRGDRGSYNSPLHFGNGTRLTVT.

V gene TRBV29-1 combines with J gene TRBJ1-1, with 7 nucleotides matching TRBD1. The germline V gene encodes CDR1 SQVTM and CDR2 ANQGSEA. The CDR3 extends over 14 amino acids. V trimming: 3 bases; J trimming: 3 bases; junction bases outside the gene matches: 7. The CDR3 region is CSVDIQGVDTEAFF. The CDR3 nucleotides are TGCAGCGTTGATATTCAGGGGGTTGACACTGAAGCTTTCTTT.

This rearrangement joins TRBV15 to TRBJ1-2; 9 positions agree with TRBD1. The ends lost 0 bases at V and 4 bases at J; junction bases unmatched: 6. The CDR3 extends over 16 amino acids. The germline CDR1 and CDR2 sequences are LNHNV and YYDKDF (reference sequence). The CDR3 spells CATSRDLGTGSYGYTF. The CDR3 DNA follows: TGTGCCACCAGCAGAGATTTGGGGACAGGGAGCTATGGCTACACCTTC. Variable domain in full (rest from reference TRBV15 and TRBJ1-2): DAMVIQNPRYQVTQFGKPVTLSCSQTLNHNVMYWYQQKSSQAPKLLFHYYDKDFNNEADTPDNFQSRRPNTSFCFLDIRSPGLGDTAMYLCATSRDLGTGSYGYTFGSGTRLTVV.

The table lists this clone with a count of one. The CDR3 reads CATSDGGERYTF. CDR3 in DNA: TGTGCCACCAGTGATGGTGGGGAGCGCTACACCTTC. V gene TRBV24-1 combines with J gene TRBJ1-2; D gene unclear. V was trimmed by 3 bases and J by 9 bases, leaving 10 bases between them. Per germline, CDR1 KGHDR and CDR2 SFDVKD. The CDR3 runs to 12 residues.

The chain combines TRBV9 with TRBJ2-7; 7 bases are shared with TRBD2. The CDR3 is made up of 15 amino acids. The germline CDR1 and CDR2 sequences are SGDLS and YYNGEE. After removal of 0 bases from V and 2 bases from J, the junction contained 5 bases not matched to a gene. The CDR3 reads CASSVDPGGAYEQYF. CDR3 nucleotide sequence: TGTGCCAGCAGCGTAGATCCGGGAGGAGCCTACGAGCAGTACTTC.

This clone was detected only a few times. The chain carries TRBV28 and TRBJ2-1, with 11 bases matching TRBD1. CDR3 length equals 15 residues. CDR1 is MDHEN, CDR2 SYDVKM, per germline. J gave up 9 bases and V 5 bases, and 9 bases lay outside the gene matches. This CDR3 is CASSELGTGGAEQFF. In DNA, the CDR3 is TGTGCCAGCAGTGAACTGGGGACAGGGGGAGCTGAGCAGTTCTTC.